The text below deals with one T cell receptor beta chain. Antigen unknown. The sample originates from a study of blood T cells in healthy people across ages. Study-wide background: Capturing about one barcoded beta molecule per two T cells was achieved by template switching. General observations from the study: Estimates drawn from one million T cells were deemed to understate diversity.

A second about 7 to 12 cycle PCR used barcoded and J-beta primers. TCRdb recomputed calls from the 5' RACE reads with MiXCR, one row per CDR3 protein. Of roughly 2 million distinct CDR3 sequences listed, around half were seen once; the top ten hold approximately 2.1%. Sequenced input: blood. This receptor was obtained from a woman between 40 and 50 years old in good health.

CDR3 sequence reads: CASSLGGQNVNEQYF. The CDR3, as DNA: TGTGCCAGCAGCTTGGGAGGGCAAAACGTCAATGAGCAGTACTTC. This chain connects TRBV5-6 to TRBJ2-1, with D possibly matching TRBD2 (5 bases). The tail of the sequence fits TRBJ2-7 better, so the J call may be wrong. The CDR3 has 15 residues. The V gene's germline CDR1 is SGHDT and CDR2 YYEEEE.